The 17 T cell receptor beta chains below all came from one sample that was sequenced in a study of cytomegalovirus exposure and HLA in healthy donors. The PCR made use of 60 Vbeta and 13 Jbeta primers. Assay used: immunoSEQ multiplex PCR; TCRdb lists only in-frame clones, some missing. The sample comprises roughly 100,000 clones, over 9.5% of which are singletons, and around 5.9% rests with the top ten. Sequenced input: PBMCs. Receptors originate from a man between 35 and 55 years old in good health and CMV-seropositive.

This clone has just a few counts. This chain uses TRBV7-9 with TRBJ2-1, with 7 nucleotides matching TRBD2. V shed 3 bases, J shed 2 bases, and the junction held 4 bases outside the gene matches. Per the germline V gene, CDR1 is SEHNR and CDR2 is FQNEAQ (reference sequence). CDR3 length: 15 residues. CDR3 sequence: CASSLDGRTYNEQFF. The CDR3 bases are TGTGCCAGCAGCTTGGACGGGAGGACCTACAATGAGCAGTTCTTC.

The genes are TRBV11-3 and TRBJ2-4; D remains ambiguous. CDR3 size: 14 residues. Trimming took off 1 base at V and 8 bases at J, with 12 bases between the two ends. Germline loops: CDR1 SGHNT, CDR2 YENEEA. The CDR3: CASSLAAGWDIQYF. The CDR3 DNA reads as TGTGCCAGCAGCTTAGCCGCCGGGTGGGACATTCAGTACTTC. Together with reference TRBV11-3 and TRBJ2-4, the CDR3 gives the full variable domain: EAGVVQSPRYKIIEKKQPVAFWCNPISGHNTLYWYLQNLGQGPELLIRYENEEAVDDSQLPKDRFSAERLKGVDSTLKIQPAELGDSAVYLCASSLAAGWDIQYFGAGTRLSVL.

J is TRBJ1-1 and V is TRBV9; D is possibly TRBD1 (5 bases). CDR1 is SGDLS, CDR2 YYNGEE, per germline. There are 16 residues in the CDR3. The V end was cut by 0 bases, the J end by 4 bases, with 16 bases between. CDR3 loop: CASSVGLGQGGTEAFF. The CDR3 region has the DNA TGTGCCAGCAGCGTAGGGCTAGGGCAGGGAGGCACTGAAGCTTTCTTT. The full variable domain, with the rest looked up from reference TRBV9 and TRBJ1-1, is DSGVTQTPKHLITATGQRVTLRCSPRSGDLSVYWYQQSLDQGLQFLIQYYNGEERAKGNILERFSAQQFPDLHSELNLSSLELGDSALYFCASSVGLGQGGTEAFFGQGTRLTVV.

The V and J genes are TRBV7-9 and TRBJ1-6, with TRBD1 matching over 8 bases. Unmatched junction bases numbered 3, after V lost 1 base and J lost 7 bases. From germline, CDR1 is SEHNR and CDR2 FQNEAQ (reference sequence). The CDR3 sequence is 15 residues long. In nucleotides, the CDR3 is TGTGCCAGCAGCTTAGGGGGACAGGTGAATTCACCCCTCCACTTT. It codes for CASSLGGQVNSPLHF.

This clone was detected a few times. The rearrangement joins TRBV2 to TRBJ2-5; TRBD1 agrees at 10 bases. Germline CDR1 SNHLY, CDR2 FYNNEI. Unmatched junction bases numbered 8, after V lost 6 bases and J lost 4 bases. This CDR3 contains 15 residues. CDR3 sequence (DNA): TGTGCCAGCAGCTTAGTCGGACAGGGGGTAGAGACCCAGTACTTC. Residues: CASSLVGQGVETQYF.

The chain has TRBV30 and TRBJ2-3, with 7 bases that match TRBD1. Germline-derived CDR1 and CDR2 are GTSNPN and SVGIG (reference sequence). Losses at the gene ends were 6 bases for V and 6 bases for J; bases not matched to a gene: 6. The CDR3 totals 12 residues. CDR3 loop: CACEGAPDTQYF. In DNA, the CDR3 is TGTGCCTGTGAGGGGGCGCCCGATACGCAGTATTTT.

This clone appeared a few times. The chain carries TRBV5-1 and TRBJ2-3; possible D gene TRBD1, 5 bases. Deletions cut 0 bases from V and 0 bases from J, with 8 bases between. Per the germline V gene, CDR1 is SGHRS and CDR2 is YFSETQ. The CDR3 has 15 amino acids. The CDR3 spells CASSLDRTSTDTQYF. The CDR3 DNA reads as TGCGCCAGCAGCTTGGATAGGACAAGCACAGATACGCAGTATTTT.

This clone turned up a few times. The CDR3, as DNA: TGCGCCAGCAGCTTGGCATTAGCGGGGACAGATACGCAGTATTTT. Translated, it gives CASSLALAGTDTQYF. The rearrangement uses TRBV5-1 and TRBJ2-3; 8 bases are a match to TRBD2. Germline V gene data show CDR1 as SGHRS and CDR2 as YFSETQ. There are 15 residues in the CDR3. J gave up 3 bases and V 0 bases, and 3 bases lay outside the gene matches.

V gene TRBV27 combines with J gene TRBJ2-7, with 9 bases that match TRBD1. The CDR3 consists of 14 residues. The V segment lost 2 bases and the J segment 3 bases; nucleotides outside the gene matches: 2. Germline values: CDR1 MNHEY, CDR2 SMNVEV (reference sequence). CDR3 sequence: CASSLRTGVYEQYF. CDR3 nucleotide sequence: TGTGCCAGCAGTTTAAGGACAGGGGTCTACGAGCAGTACTTC.

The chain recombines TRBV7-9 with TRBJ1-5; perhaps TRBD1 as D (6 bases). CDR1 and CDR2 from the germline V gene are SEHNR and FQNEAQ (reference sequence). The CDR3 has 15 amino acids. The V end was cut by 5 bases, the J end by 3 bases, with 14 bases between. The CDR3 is CASSQGFSNNQPQHF. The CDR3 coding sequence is TGTGCCAGCAGCCAGGGGTTCTCGAACAATCAGCCCCAGCATTTT.

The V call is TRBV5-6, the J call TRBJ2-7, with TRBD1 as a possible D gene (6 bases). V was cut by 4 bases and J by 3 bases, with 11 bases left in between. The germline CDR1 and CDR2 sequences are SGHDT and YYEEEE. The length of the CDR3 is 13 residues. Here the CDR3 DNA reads TGTGCCAGCAGCCGGGACACCAGCTACGAGCAGTACTTC. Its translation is CASSRDTSYEQYF.

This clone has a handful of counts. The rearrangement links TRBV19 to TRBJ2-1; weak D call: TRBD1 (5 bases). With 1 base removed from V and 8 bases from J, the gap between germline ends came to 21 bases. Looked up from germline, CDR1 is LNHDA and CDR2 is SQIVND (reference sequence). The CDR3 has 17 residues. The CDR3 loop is CASSIGQGGHEVDEQFF. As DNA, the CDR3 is TGTGCCAGTAGTATAGGGCAGGGTGGTCATGAGGTGGATGAGCAGTTCTTC.

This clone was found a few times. This chain's CDR3 is CASSLGGPSRDRYEQFF. CDR3 bases: TGTGCCAGCAGCTTGGGCGGACCGTCGCGGGATCGATATGAGCAGTTCTTC. V usage is TRBV5-4 and J usage is TRBJ2-1; TRBD2 might be the D (6 bases). The germline V gene has CDR1 SGHNT and CDR2 YYREEE (reference sequence). Trimming removed 0 bases from V and 8 bases from J, with 21 bases in between. The CDR3 is made up of 17 amino acids.

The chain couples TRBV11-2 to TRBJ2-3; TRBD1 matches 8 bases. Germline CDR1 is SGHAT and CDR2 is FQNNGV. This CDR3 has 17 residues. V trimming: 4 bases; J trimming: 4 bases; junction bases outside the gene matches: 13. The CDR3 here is CASSSSGRRQGSDTQYF. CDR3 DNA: TGTGCCAGCAGCTCCTCCGGACGGAGACAGGGGTCAGATACGCAGTATTTT.

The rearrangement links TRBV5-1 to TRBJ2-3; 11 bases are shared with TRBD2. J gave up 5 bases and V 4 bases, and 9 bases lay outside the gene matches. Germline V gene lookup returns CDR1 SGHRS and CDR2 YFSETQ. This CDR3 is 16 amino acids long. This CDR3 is CASSQVAGGPLDTQYF. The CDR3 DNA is TGCGCCAGCAGCCAAGTAGCGGGAGGGCCGCTAGATACGCAGTATTTT. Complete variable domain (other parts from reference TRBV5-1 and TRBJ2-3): KAGVTQTPRYLIKTRGQQVTLSCSPISGHRSVSWYQQTPGQGLQFLFEYFSETQRNKGNFPGRFSGRQFSNSRSEMNVSTLELGDSALYLCASSQVAGGPLDTQYFGPGTRLTVL.

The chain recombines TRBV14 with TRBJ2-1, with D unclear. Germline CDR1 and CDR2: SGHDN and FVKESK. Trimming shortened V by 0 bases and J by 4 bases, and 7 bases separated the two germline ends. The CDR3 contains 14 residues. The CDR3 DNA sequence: TGTGCCAGCAGCCAAGATTCCTATTACAATGAGCAGTTCTTC. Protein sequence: CASSQDSYYNEQFF.

The CDR3 loop is CASTKDYSPLHF. Written as DNA, the CDR3 is TGTGCCAGCACCAAGGACTATTCACCCCTCCACTTT. The rearrangement uses TRBV28 and TRBJ1-6; D remains unclear. Germline CDR1 MDHEN, CDR2 SYDVKM. The length of the CDR3 is 12 residues. V lost 7 bases and J lost 8, with 9 bases in between.